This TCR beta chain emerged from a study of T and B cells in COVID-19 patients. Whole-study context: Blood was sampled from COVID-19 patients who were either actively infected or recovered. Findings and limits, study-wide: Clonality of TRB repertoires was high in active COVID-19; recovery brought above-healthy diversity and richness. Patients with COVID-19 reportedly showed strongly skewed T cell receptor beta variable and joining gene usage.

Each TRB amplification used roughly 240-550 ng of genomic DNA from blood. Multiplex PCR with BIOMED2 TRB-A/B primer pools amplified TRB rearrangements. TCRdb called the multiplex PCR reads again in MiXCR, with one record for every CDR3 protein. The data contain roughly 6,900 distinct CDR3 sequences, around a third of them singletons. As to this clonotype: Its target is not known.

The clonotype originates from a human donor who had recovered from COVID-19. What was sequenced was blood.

DNA of the CDR3: TGTGCCAGCAGTTGGGACATATCCCTCTACGAGCAGTACGTC. Its translation: CASSWDISLYEQYV. The chain is built from TRBV6-1 and TRBJ2-7, with D possibly TRBD1 on 6 matching bases. The germline V gene has CDR1 MNHNS and CDR2 SASEGT. With 5 bases removed from V and 3 bases from J, the gap between germline ends came to 14 bases. CDR3 length: 14 amino acids.